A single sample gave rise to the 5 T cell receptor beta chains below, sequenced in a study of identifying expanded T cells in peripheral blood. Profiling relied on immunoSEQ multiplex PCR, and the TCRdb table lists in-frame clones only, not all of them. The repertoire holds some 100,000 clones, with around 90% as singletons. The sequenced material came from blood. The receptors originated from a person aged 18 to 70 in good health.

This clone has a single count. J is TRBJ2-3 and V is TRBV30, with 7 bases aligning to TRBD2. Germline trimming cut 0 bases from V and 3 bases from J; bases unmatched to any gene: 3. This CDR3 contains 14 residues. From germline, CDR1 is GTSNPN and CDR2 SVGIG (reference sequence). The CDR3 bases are TGTGCCTGGAGTGTGGGGGGGGAGACAGATACGCAGTATTTT. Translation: CAWSVGGETDTQYF.

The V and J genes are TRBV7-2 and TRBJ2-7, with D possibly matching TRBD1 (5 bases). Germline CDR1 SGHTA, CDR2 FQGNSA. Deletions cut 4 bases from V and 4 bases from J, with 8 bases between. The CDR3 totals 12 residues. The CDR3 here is CASSSTGYEQYF. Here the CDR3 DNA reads TGTGCCAGCAGCTCTACAGGATACGAGCAGTACTTC.

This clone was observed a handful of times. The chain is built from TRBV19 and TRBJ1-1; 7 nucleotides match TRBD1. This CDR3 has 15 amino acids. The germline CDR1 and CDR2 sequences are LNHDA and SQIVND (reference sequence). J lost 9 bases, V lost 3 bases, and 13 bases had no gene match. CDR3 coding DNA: TGTGCCAGTAGTATCACCGAGGGACAGTTCACGAAAGCTTTCTTT. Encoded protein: CASSITEGQFTKAFF.

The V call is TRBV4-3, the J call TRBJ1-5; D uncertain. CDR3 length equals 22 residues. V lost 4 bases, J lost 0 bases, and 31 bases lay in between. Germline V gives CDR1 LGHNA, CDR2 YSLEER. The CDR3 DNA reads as TGCGCCAGCAGCCCCAGGAAATATGGAGAGTTTGCTTACTACGTTAGCAATCAGCCCCAGCATTTT. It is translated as CASSPRKYGEFAYYVSNQPQHF.

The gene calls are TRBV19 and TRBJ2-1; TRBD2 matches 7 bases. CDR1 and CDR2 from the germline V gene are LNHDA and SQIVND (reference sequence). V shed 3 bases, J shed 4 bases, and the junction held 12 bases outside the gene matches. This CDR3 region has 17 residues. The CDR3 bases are TGTGCCAGTAGTATTTTCCCGTCGGAGCGGGGATACAATGAGCAGTTCTTC. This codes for CASSIFPSERGYNEQFF.